What follows are 19 T cell receptor beta chains derived from one specimen sequenced in a study of control samples from healthy donors and cancer patients. The data were produced by immunoSEQ multiplex PCR, yet TCRdb's version contains in-frame clones alone and is incomplete. There are roughly 120,000 clones in the sample; more than 85% occur only once, and less than 9.5% lies in the top ten. Input material: blood. Receptors originate from a woman younger than 30 in good health.

This chain connects TRBV14 to TRBJ2-1; the D is unclear. Trimming stripped 0 bases from V and 4 bases from J, with 10 bases between. CDR1 is SGHDN, CDR2 FVKESK, per germline. This CDR3 contains 15 residues. The CDR3 is CASSQEANWYNEQFF. CDR3 sequence (DNA): TGTGCCAGCAGCCAAGAAGCCAATTGGTACAATGAGCAGTTCTTC.

The chain has TRBV21-1 and TRBJ1-6; the tabulated D call, TRBD1, remains unverified against the DNA. TRBV21-1 corresponds to a pseudogene. The CDR3 contains 18 residues. The CDR3 region is CASSKEVRGTGNNSPLHF. CDR3 sequence (DNA): TGTGCCAGCAGCAAAGAGGTTAGAGGGACAGGGAATAATTCACCCCTCCACTTT.

The CDR3 sequence: CASTPDRAEAMNTEAFF. The CDR3 DNA follows: TGTGCCAGTACCCCCGACAGGGCGGAGGCTATGAACACTGAAGCTTTCTTT. This chain joins TRBV19 and TRBJ1-1, with 7 bases aligning to TRBD1. Germline CDR1 is LNHDA and CDR2 is SQIVND (reference sequence). The CDR3 consists of 17 residues. With V trimmed by 7 bases and J by 0 bases, 14 bases remained unmatched. Variable domain in full (rest from reference TRBV19 and TRBJ1-1): DGGITQSPKYLFRKEGQNVTLSCEQNLNHDAMYWYRQDPGQGLRLIYYSQIVNDFQKGDIAEGYSVSREKKESFPLTVTSAQKNPTAFYLCASTPDRAEAMNTEAFFGQGTRLTVV.

The CDR3 region is CASSEARPDNSPLHF. CDR3 bases: TGTGCCAGCAGTGAAGCGCGCCCAGATAATTCACCCCTCCACTTT. V and J are TRBV2 and TRBJ1-6; no clear D gene. The CDR3 loop spans 15 amino acids. The germline CDR1 and CDR2 sequences are SNHLY and FYNNEI. V lost 0 bases, J lost 5 bases, and 8 bases lay in between.

The rearrangement uses TRBV9 and TRBJ2-7; 8 positions match TRBD2. The J segment lost 3 bases and the V segment lost 0 bases, leaving 5 bases of the junction unmatched. Germline-derived CDR1 and CDR2 are SGDLS and YYNGEE. CDR3 length: 15 residues. CDR3 in amino acids: CASSVAAGGVYEQYF. The CDR3, as DNA: TGTGCCAGCAGCGTAGCTGCGGGAGGCGTCTACGAGCAGTACTTC.

This clone appeared a single time. The chain recombines TRBV28 with TRBJ2-3, with TRBD2 matching over 12 bases. CDR3 length equals 17 residues. Germline trimming cut 5 bases from V and 4 bases from J; bases unmatched to any gene: 10. In germline, CDR1 is MDHEN, CDR2 SYDVKM. In DNA form, the CDR3 reads TGTGCCAGCAGTCCCCCGGGACTAGCGGGTACCCCAGATACGCAGTATTTT. It yields the protein CASSPPGLAGTPDTQYF. Looking up the rest from reference TRBV28 and TRBJ2-3 gives the full variable domain: DVKVTQSSRYLVKRTGEKVFLECVQDMDHENMFWYRQDPGLGLRLIYFSYDVKMKEKGDIPEGYSVSREKKERFSLILESASTNQTSMYLCASSPPGLAGTPDTQYFGPGTRLTVL.

The J gene is TRBJ1-1, the V gene TRBV6-5; D remains ambiguous. Deletions cut 7 bases from V and 0 bases from J, with 12 bases between. Germline CDR1 MNHEY, CDR2 SVGAGI. This CDR3 spans 14 amino acids. The CDR3 reads CASTAPYLNTEAFF. CDR3 sequence (DNA): TGTGCCAGCACCGCCCCCTACCTGAACACTGAAGCTTTCTTT.

The rearrangement links TRBV6-2 or TRBV6-3 to TRBJ2-7; D is possibly TRBD2 (6 bases). The CDR3 sequence is 15 residues long. Per germline, CDR1 MNHEY and CDR2 SVGEGT. The V end lost 4 bases, the J end lost 3 bases, and 16 bases lay between the germline ends. The CDR3 here is CASSSAGGSLYEQYF. Here the CDR3 DNA reads TGTGCCAGCAGTTCCGCCGGGGGATCACTCTACGAGCAGTACTTC.

This sequence joins TRBV6-5 and TRBJ1-1; no reliable D call. Trimming shortened V by 4 bases and J by 4 bases, and 10 bases separated the two germline ends. Looked up from germline, CDR1 is MNHEY and CDR2 is SVGAGI. The CDR3 length is 13 residues. CDR3 sequence (DNA): TGTGCCAGCAGTTCTGGGCGAACCACTGAAGCTTTCTTT. Protein product: CASSSGRTTEAFF.

The rearrangement joins TRBV6-2 or TRBV6-3 to TRBJ2-1; 11 nucleotides line up with TRBD1. V trimming: 6 bases; J trimming: 6 bases; junction bases outside the gene matches: 10. The germline gives CDR1 MNHEY, CDR2 SVGEGT. CDR3 size: 16 residues. As DNA, the CDR3 is TGTGCCAGCAGCAACCACCTGGGGACAGGGGGCAATGAGCAGTTCTTC. Residues: CASSNHLGTGGNEQFF.

The chain couples TRBV19 to TRBJ2-1; D is uncertain. The CDR3 totals 13 residues. Per the germline V gene, CDR1 is LNHDA and CDR2 is SQIVND (reference sequence). V lost 3 bases and J 5 bases, leaving 8 bases between the germline ends. The CDR3 nucleotides read TGTGCCAGTAGTATCGGTCTCAACAATGAGCAGTTCTTC. Amino acid sequence: CASSIGLNNEQFF.

J is TRBJ2-1 and V is TRBV6-4; D is perhaps TRBD2 (6 bases). Germline V lookup: CDR1 MRHNA, CDR2 SNTAGT. CDR3 length: 16 residues. Deletions cut 1 base from V and 4 bases from J, with 14 bases between. As DNA, the CDR3 is TGTGCCAGCAGTGACTGGGCGGGAAGAGGATACAATGAGCAGTTCTTC. This encodes CASSDWAGRGYNEQFF.

V is TRBV7-3 and J is TRBJ2-3; D is possibly TRBD1 (6 bases). Germline CDR1 and CDR2: SGHTA and FQGTGA. Trimming shortened V by 1 base and J by 1 base, and 12 bases separated the two germline ends. This CDR3 has 16 amino acids. For the CDR3, the DNA is TGTGCCAGCAGCTTAAGAGGGGGTGGTGGCACAGATACGCAGTATTTT. As protein: CASSLRGGGGTDTQYF.

CDR3 bases: TGTGCCAGCAGCAAAGGCAATGGGGGCGGGACAACCCTTTACATGGGCTGTGGCACTGAAGCTTTCTTT. This translates into CASSKGNGGGTTLYMGCGTEAFF. This chain joins TRBV21-1 and TRBJ1-1. TRBV21-1 is noted as a pseudogene. The CDR3 totals 23 residues.

The gene calls are TRBV7-2 and TRBJ1-2; unclear D gene. This CDR3 has 18 residues. Trimming took off 5 bases at V and 1 base at J, with 23 bases between the two ends. Germline V CDR1 and CDR2: SGHTA, FQGNSA. The CDR3: CASSLRADQTLFNYGYTF. DNA of the CDR3: TGTGCCAGCAGCCTAAGAGCAGACCAGACACTATTTAACTATGGCTACACCTTC.

CDR3 in amino acids: CASSLIRGQEQFF. In DNA, the CDR3 is TGTGCCAGCAGCTTAATCCGGGGCCAAGAGCAGTTCTTC. This rearrangement joins TRBV7-3 to TRBJ2-1, with D perhaps matching TRBD1 or TRBD2 (5 bases each). The V gene's germline CDR1 is SGHTA and CDR2 FQGTGA. V lost 1 base, J lost 10 bases, and 11 bases lay in between. The CDR3 has 13 amino acids. The complete variable domain, with remaining parts taken from reference TRBV7-3 and TRBJ2-1, reads GAGVSQTPSNKVTEKGKYVELRCDPISGHTALYWYRQSLGQGPEFLIYFQGTGAADDSGLPNDRFFAVRPEGSVSTLKIQRTERGDSAVYLCASSLIRGQEQFFGPGTRLTVL.

The J gene is TRBJ1-4, the V gene TRBV28, with D tentatively TRBD1 (6 bases). The germline V gene has CDR1 MDHEN and CDR2 SYDVKM. V shed 3 bases and J shed 4 bases, with 12 bases lying between them. The CDR3 has 15 amino acids. The chain's CDR3 is CASSFYREVNEKLFF. The CDR3 region has the DNA TGTGCCAGCAGTTTCTACAGGGAGGTTAATGAAAAACTGTTTTTT.

This chain joins TRBV9 and TRBJ1-2; D is ambiguous. This CDR3 is built from 12 residues. V gave up 0 bases and J gave up 14 bases, with 14 bases separating them. Germline V gene sequence: CDR1 SGDLS, CDR2 YYNGEE. The CDR3 loop is CASSVGLGWRTF. As DNA, the CDR3 is TGTGCCAGCAGCGTAGGTTTGGGGTGGCGGACCTTC.

The chain links TRBV15 to TRBJ1-5; no definite D call. V shed 1 base and J shed 8 bases, with 15 bases lying between them. CDR3 size: 15 residues. Germline V gives CDR1 LNHNV, CDR2 YYDKDF (reference sequence). CDR3 loop: CATSRVGWVLEPQHF. The CDR3 nucleotides read TGTGCCACCAGCAGAGTTGGGTGGGTGTTGGAGCCCCAGCATTTT. The full variable domain, its missing parts supplied by reference TRBV15 and TRBJ1-5, is DAMVIQNPRYQVTQFGKPVTLSCSQTLNHNVMYWYQQKSSQAPKLLFHYYDKDFNNEADTPDNFQSRRPNTSFCFLDIRSPGLGDTAMYLCATSRVGWVLEPQHFGDGTRLSIL.